This TCR beta chain was captured by sequencing in a study of metastatic and nonmetastatic thyroid tumors. This clone appeared many times. Each patient came to thyroid surgery without any prior treatment (of any kind). J gave up 6 bases and V 3 bases, and 5 bases lay outside the gene matches. The V gene's germline CDR1 is DFQATT and CDR2 SNEGSKA (reference sequence). The CDR3 runs to 14 residues. MiXCR re-clonotyped the PCR reads for TCRdb. Seen here are tens of thousands of clones, approximately 20% observed once, and the top ten hold roughly 4.8%. The clonotype comes from a male donor with papillary thyroid cancer or a benign thyroid nodule (not recorded which). Some clones in this sample may be carry-over from other donors' samples. The sequenced sample was blood. V is TRBV20-1 and J is TRBJ2-2; 9 bases align to TRBD2. CDR3 DNA sequence: TGCAGTGCTAGTTTCGCGGGAGGGCCCGGGGAGCTGTTTTTT. It translates to CSASFAGGPGELFF.